This T cell receptor (beta chain) was identified in a study of blood T cell repertoires in COVID-19. At the level of the study: Collection of acute and convalescent COVID-19 samples took place in the United States, Italy and Spain.

Sequencing was performed with immunoSEQ multiplex PCR; in TCRdb, only in-frame clones are kept and a portion is missing. The table lists a few hundred thousand clones, roughly 89% of them singletons, with 10% in the top ten. The CDR3 extends over 11 amino acids. V was pared by 1 base and J by 7 bases, with 4 bases between. Sequencing used PBMCs or T cells enriched from blood (not recorded which). This chain joins TRBV12-3 or TRBV12-4 and TRBJ1-1; D ambiguous. This TCR came from a woman aged 50 to 60 who had recovered from COVID-19. The CDR3 nucleotides read TGTGCCAGCAGTTTAGGTATTGAAGCTTTCTTT. This translates into CASSLGIEAFF.